The 10 T cell receptor beta chains in this list originate from one sample, sequenced in a study of regulatory T cells in long-lasting Graves disease (dated by TCRdb to the early 2020s). This specimen's time point label, per the study, means: persistent/refractory GD, antithyroid drugs over 5 years with positive TRAb. For both TCR sequencing and RNA sequencing, RNA was extracted from PBMCs using TRIzol. Libraries were prepared through multiplex PCR. Sequenced using an Illumina HiSeq 4000. TCR beta libraries were built with iRepertoire HTBI primers and Arm-PCR amplification of CDR3 regions. TCRdb reanalyzed the raw reads on its own, using fastp at Q25 for trimming and MiXCR for clone calling, and kept in-frame beta chains. One record per CDR3 amino acid sequence lists the most common genes and DNA. This sample gives 400,000 to 500,000 distinct CDR3 sequences in total; under 25% of them show up just once. The top ten clonotypes cover 14% of the sample.

The sample was peripheral blood mononuclear cells (PBMCs), taken when the disease was refractory, from a patient treated with antithyroid drugs. These receptors were collected from a female donor with Graves disease.

The table lists this clonotype with many counts. The genes are TRBV2 and TRBJ1-1; unclear D gene. The V and J ends lost 2 bases and 5 bases respectively, with 6 bases between them. CDR1 and CDR2 from the germline V gene are SNHLY and FYNNEI. This CDR3 is 12 amino acids long. Written as DNA, the CDR3 is TGTGCCAGCAGTGAAATGGAGACTGAAGCTTTCTTT. Translating it yields CASSEMETEAFF.

The chain is built from TRBV5-1 and TRBJ2-1, with 8 bases lining up with TRBD2. This CDR3 spans 15 amino acids. Germline values: CDR1 SGHRS, CDR2 YFSETQ. Germline trimming cut 5 bases from V and 3 bases from J; bases unmatched to any gene: 7. CDR3 sequence reads: CASRPSGPNYNEQFF. CDR3 in DNA: TGCGCCAGCAGGCCTAGCGGGCCTAACTACAATGAGCAGTTCTTC.

J is TRBJ2-2 and V is TRBV5-1; 11 positions agree with TRBD1. The CDR3 contains 17 residues. V was pared by 3 bases and J by 3 bases, with 7 bases of the junction left unmatched. Germline lookup yields CDR1 SGHRS and CDR2 YFSETQ. The chain's CDR3 is CASSWTGGAEDTGELFF. The DNA for the CDR3 is TGCGCCAGCAGCTGGACAGGGGGCGCCGAGGACACCGGGGAGCTGTTTTTT.

In this sample, this clonotype turned up many times. This chain connects TRBV11-1 to TRBJ2-7; 8 bases line up with TRBD2. CDR1 is SGHAT and CDR2 is FQDESV in the germline V gene (reference sequence). The CDR3 runs to 14 residues. Unmatched junction bases numbered 2, after V lost 2 bases and J lost 2 bases. This CDR3 reads CASSLQRETYEQYF. CDR3 nucleotides: TGTGCCAGCAGCTTACAGCGGGAGACCTACGAGCAGTACTTC.

This clonotype showed up many times. V is TRBV20-1 and J is TRBJ2-7, with TRBD2 matching over 10 bases. V shed 0 bases, J shed 0 bases, and the junction held 2 bases outside the gene matches. Germline values: CDR1 DFQATT, CDR2 SNEGSKA (reference sequence). This CDR3 contains 15 residues. The CDR3 region is CSARDSSGGSYEQYF. DNA for the CDR3: TGCAGTGCTAGAGATTCTAGCGGGGGCTCCTACGAGCAGTACTTC.

The gene calls are TRBV28 and TRBJ1-2; D remains unclear. Per the germline V gene, CDR1 is MDHEN and CDR2 is SYDVKM. CDR3 length: 12 residues. V lost 3 bases, J lost 8 bases, and 10 bases lay in between. CDR3 DNA sequence: TGTGCCAGCAGTTTGGACTGGCTGGGCTACACCTTC. This encodes CASSLDWLGYTF.

In this sample, this clonotype turned up a few times. V and J are TRBV28 and TRBJ2-7; TRBD2 is a possible D gene (7 bases). The CDR3 has 12 amino acids. Trimming pared 5 bases from V and 13 bases from J, leaving 18 bases between. Germline V lookup: CDR1 MDHEN, CDR2 SYDVKM. In nucleotides, the CDR3 is TGTGCCAGCAGTCTCGCGTTGGGAGGGGGTTACTTC. As protein: CASSLALGGGYF.

This clonotype came up a few times. The chain recombines TRBV5-1 with TRBJ2-7, with TRBD1 as a possible D gene (6 bases). The CDR3 covers 15 residues. The V and J ends lost 0 bases and 3 bases respectively, with 13 bases between them. Germline V gene data show CDR1 as SGHRS and CDR2 as YFSETQ. The CDR3 DNA reads as TGCGCCAGCAGCTTGGACAGGGACGCAGGCTACGAGCAGTACTTC. Protein: CASSLDRDAGYEQYF.

This clonotype was counted at least ten times. This chain joins TRBV5-1 and TRBJ2-7; D may match TRBD1 or TRBD2 (5 bases each). The CDR3 is made up of 14 amino acids. CDR1 is SGHRS, CDR2 YFSETQ, per germline. Trimming took off 0 bases at V and 7 bases at J, with 14 bases between the two ends. CDR3 bases: TGCGCCAGCAGCTTGGAGGGGACCTCAGGAGAGCAGTACTTC. This codes for CASSLEGTSGEQYF.

This clonotype was seen repeatedly, ten times or more. V is TRBV11-2 and J is TRBJ1-3; 7 nucleotides align to TRBD1. The germline V gene encodes CDR1 SGHAT and CDR2 FQNNGV. CDR3 size: 15 residues. Trimming removed 6 bases from V and 4 bases from J; junction bases left unmatched: 9. The CDR3: CASRHTGEAGNTIYF. CDR3 sequence (DNA): TGTGCCAGCAGGCACACAGGGGAGGCAGGAAACACCATATATTTT.